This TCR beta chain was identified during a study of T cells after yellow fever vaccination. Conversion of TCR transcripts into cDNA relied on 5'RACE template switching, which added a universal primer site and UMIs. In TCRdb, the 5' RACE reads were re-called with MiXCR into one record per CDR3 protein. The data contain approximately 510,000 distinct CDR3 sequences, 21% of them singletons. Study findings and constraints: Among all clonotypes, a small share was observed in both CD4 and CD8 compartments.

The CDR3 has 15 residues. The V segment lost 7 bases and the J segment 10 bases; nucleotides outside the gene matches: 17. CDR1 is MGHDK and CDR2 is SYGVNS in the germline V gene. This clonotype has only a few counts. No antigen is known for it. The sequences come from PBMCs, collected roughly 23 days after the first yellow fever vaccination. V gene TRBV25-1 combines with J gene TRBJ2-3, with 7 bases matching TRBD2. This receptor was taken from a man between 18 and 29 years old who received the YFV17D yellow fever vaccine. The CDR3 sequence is CASTSAGTTVFPQYF. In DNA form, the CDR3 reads TGTGCCAGCACGTCGGCGGGGACTACCGTTTTTCCGCAGTATTTT.